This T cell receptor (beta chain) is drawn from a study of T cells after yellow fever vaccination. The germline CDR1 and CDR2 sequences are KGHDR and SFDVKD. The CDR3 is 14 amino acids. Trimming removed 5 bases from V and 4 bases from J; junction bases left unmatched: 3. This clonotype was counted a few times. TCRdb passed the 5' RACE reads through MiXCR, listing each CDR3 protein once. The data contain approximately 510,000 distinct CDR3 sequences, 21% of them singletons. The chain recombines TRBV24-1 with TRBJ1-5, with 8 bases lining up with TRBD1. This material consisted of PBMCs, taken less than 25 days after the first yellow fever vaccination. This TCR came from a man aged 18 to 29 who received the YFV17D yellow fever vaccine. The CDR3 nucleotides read TGTGCCACCAGTGGACAGGGGACAAATCAGCCCCAGCATTTT. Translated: CATSGQGTNQPQHF.